Listed below are T cell receptor beta chains from one sample, sequenced in a study of OX40 agonist ivuxolimab in advanced cancers. Assay used: immunoSEQ multiplex PCR; TCRdb lists only in-frame clones, some missing. The data contain 80,000 or so clones, approximately 95% of them singletons. The sequenced sample was CD4+ or CD8+ T cells sorted from blood, obtained in a trial of the OX40 agonist ivuxolimab. Every receptor here comes from an adult with an advanced solid tumor such as melanoma, head and neck, liver or kidney cancer. Each CDR3 is given with its conserved first and last residue. The order of the fields is V gene, clone size, J gene, D gene, CDR3 protein, CDR3 DNA. The D gene is left open where the match is weak. The size entry is marked missing in some rows and otherwise reads once, few, many or a size class.

v_gene: TRBV7-2; abundance: -; j_gene: TRBJ1-5; d_gene: -; CDR3aa: CASSRALNQPQHF; CDR3nt: TGTGCCAGCAGCAGGGCGCTCAATCAGCCCCAGCATTTT
v_gene: TRBV5-1; abundance: -; j_gene: TRBJ2-7; d_gene: TRBD1; CDR3aa: CASSQPTGPGSYEQYF; CDR3nt: TGCGCCAGCAGCCAACCGACAGGGCCCGGCTCCTACGAGCAGTACTTC
v_gene: TRBV5-4; abundance: -; j_gene: TRBJ1-2; d_gene: TRBD1; CDR3aa: CASSLDKGASGYTF; CDR3nt: TGTGCCAGCAGCTTAGATAAGGGGGCTAGTGGCTACACCTTC
v_gene: TRBV28; abundance: -; j_gene: TRBJ2-6; d_gene: TRBD2; CDR3aa: CASSRPGLADSGANVLTF; CDR3nt: TGTGCCAGCAGTAGGCCGGGACTAGCGGACTCTGGGGCCAACGTCCTGACTTTC
v_gene: TRBV7-9; abundance: -; j_gene: TRBJ2-2; d_gene: -; CDR3aa: CASSFSIVAGAGELFF; CDR3nt: TGTGCCAGCAGCTTTTCTATTGTAGCCGGAGCCGGGGAGCTGTTTTTT
v_gene: TRBV11-1; abundance: -; j_gene: TRBJ2-1; d_gene: TRBD2; CDR3aa: CASSLLAGGQHEQFF; CDR3nt: TGTGCCAGCAGCTTATTAGCGGGGGGGCAGCATGAGCAGTTCTTC
v_gene: TRBV6-1; abundance: -; j_gene: TRBJ2-3; d_gene: TRBD2; CDR3aa: CASSSGGLADTQYF; CDR3nt: TGTGCCAGCTCTAGCGGGGGGCTCGCAGATACGCAGTATTTT
v_gene: TRBV27; abundance: -; j_gene: TRBJ2-5; d_gene: -; CDR3aa: CASSSVGETQYF; CDR3nt: TGTGCCAGCAGCTCCGTCGGAGAGACCCAGTACTTC
v_gene: TRBV7-8; abundance: -; j_gene: TRBJ1-6; d_gene: TRBD1; CDR3aa: CASSLVGQGADSPLHF; CDR3nt: TGTGCCAGCAGCTTAGTAGGCCAGGGGGCTGATTCACCCCTCCACTTT
v_gene: TRBV6-4; abundance: once; j_gene: TRBJ2-1; d_gene: TRBD2; CDR3aa: CASSDSTSGGKWFF; CDR3nt: TGTGCCAGCAGTGACTCTACTAGCGGGGGTAAATGGTTCTTC
v_gene: TRBV5-4; abundance: -; j_gene: TRBJ2-2; d_gene: -; CDR3aa: CASSVIRGGGELFF; CDR3nt: TGTGCCAGCAGCGTGATAAGGGGAGGCGGGGAGCTGTTTTTT
v_gene: TRBV23-1; abundance: once; j_gene: TRBJ2-5; d_gene: -; CDR3aa: CASSHSIPPGDGQETQYF; CDR3nt: TGCGCCAGCAGTCACTCCATACCACCTGGGGATGGCCAAGAGACCCAGTACTTC
v_gene: TRBV6-5; abundance: -; j_gene: TRBJ2-1; d_gene: -; CDR3aa: CASKPRGAYNEQFF; CDR3nt: TGTGCCAGCAAACCGAGGGGGGCCTACAATGAGCAGTTCTTC
v_gene: TRBV11-2; abundance: -; j_gene: TRBJ1-4; d_gene: TRBD1; CDR3aa: CASSLSVGQGYEKLFF; CDR3nt: TGTGCCAGCAGCTTAAGTGTGGGACAGGGTTATGAAAAACTGTTTTTT
v_gene: TRBV6-5; abundance: -; j_gene: TRBJ1-3; d_gene: -; CDR3aa: CASSPSLPSGNTIYF; CDR3nt: TGTGCCAGCAGCCCGAGCTTACCCTCTGGAAACACCATATATTTT
v_gene: TRBV7-6; abundance: -; j_gene: TRBJ2-2; d_gene: -; CDR3aa: CASSPIFQSLNTGELFF; CDR3nt: TGTGCCAGCAGCCCAATTTTCCAGAGTTTGAACACCGGGGAGCTGTTTTTT
v_gene: TRBV28; abundance: -; j_gene: TRBJ2-4; d_gene: -; CDR3aa: CASSPPGISGNIQYF; CDR3nt: TGTGCCAGCAGTCCACCTGGGATCTCGGGGAACATTCAGTACTTC
v_gene: TRBV21-1; abundance: -; j_gene: TRBJ2-7; d_gene: -; CDR3aa: CASSRDRGEFYEQYF; CDR3nt: TGTGCCAGCAGCAGAGACAGGGGGGAGTTTTACGAGCAGTACTTC
v_gene: TRBV14; abundance: -; j_gene: TRBJ1-5; d_gene: -; CDR3aa: CASTLPSGRRIHSNQPQHF; CDR3nt: TGTGCCAGCACCCTTCCAAGCGGCAGAAGGATCCATAGCAATCAGCCCCAGCATTTT
v_gene: TRBV21-1; abundance: -; j_gene: TRBJ2-2; d_gene: -; CDR3aa: CASSKDPRPAGELFF; CDR3nt: TGTGCCAGCAGCAAAGATCCCCGACCTGCCGGGGAGCTGTTTTTT
v_gene: TRBV7-2; abundance: -; j_gene: TRBJ2-3; d_gene: TRBD2; CDR3aa: CASSRGLAGGLTDTQYF; CDR3nt: TGTGCCAGCAGTCGTGGACTAGCGGGAGGGCTCACAGATACGCAGTATTTT
v_gene: TRBV7-9; abundance: -; j_gene: TRBJ1-5; d_gene: TRBD1; CDR3aa: CASSPGTGVDQPQHF; CDR3nt: TGTGCCAGCAGCCCCGGGACAGGGGTGGATCAGCCCCAGCATTTT
v_gene: TRBV21-1; abundance: -; j_gene: TRBJ2-4; d_gene: -; CDR3aa: CASSKRKTSFDKFANIQYF; CDR3nt: TGTGCCAGCAGCAAAAGGAAGACTAGCTTCGACAAATTCGCGAACATTCAGTACTTC
v_gene: TRBV29-1; abundance: -; j_gene: TRBJ1-2; d_gene: TRBD1; CDR3aa: CSVRKGTGDGYTF; CDR3nt: TGCAGCGTTCGAAAGGGGACAGGAGATGGCTACACCTTC
v_gene: TRBV7-2; abundance: -; j_gene: TRBJ2-7; d_gene: TRBD1; CDR3aa: CASSLDRGRGEQYF; CDR3nt: TGTGCCAGCAGCTTAGACAGGGGGAGAGGCGAGCAGTACTTC
v_gene: TRBV7-3; abundance: -; j_gene: TRBJ2-2; d_gene: -; CDR3aa: CASSYGRMGTGELFF; CDR3nt: TGTGCCAGCAGCTACGGGCGGATGGGGACCGGGGAGCTGTTTTTT
v_gene: TRBV7-9; abundance: -; j_gene: TRBJ1-5; d_gene: TRBD1; CDR3aa: CASSPDGQGGGQPQHF; CDR3nt: TGTGCCAGCAGCCCCGATGGACAGGGAGGGGGTCAGCCCCAGCATTTT
v_gene: TRBV2; abundance: -; j_gene: TRBJ1-5; d_gene: -; CDR3aa: CASSTGIVQPQHF; CDR3nt: TGTGCCAGCAGTACAGGTATCGTTCAGCCCCAGCATTTT
v_gene: TRBV18; abundance: -; j_gene: TRBJ1-2; d_gene: -; CDR3aa: CASSPIRDNANYGYTF; CDR3nt: TGTGCCAGCTCACCGATCCGGGACAATGCTAACTATGGCTACACCTTC
v_gene: TRBV4-3; abundance: -; j_gene: TRBJ1-4; d_gene: -; CDR3aa: CTSSHTREGNEKLFF; CDR3nt: TGCACCAGCAGCCATACGAGGGAGGGTAATGAAAAACTGTTTTTT
v_gene: TRBV21-1; abundance: -; j_gene: TRBJ1-5; d_gene: -; CDR3aa: CAIQQNQEATYSNQPQHF; CDR3nt: TGTGCCATCCAACAAAACCAGGAGGCGACCTATAGCAATCAGCCCCAGCATTTT
v_gene: TRBV10-3; abundance: -; j_gene: TRBJ1-2; d_gene: -; CDR3aa: CAISPQSYGYTF; CDR3nt: TGTGCCATCAGCCCACAGTCTTATGGCTACACCTTC
v_gene: TRBV5-1; abundance: -; j_gene: TRBJ1-2; d_gene: -; CDR3aa: CASSLDTVNAGGYTF; CDR3nt: TGCGCCAGCAGCTTGGACACGGTCAATGCAGGGGGCTACACCTTC
v_gene: TRBV30; abundance: -; j_gene: TRBJ2-7; d_gene: TRBD1; CDR3aa: CAWRPTGIREQYF; CDR3nt: TGTGCCTGGAGACCGACAGGGATACGCGAGCAGTACTTC
v_gene: TRBV2; abundance: -; j_gene: TRBJ1-1; d_gene: -; CDR3aa: CASEIEGGTEAFF; CDR3nt: TGTGCCAGCGAAATAGAGGGGGGCACTGAAGCTTTCTTT
v_gene: TRBV7-9; abundance: once; j_gene: TRBJ2-7; d_gene: -; CDR3aa: CASSSTSPYEQYF; CDR3nt: TGTGCCAGCAGCTCGACTAGTCCCTACGAGCAGTACTTC
v_gene: TRBV9; abundance: few; j_gene: TRBJ2-2; d_gene: -; CDR3aa: CASSARTRSGELFF; CDR3nt: TGTGCCAGCAGCGCAAGAACTAGAAGCGGGGAGCTGTTTTTT
v_gene: TRBV10-3; abundance: -; j_gene: TRBJ1-2; d_gene: TRBD1; CDR3aa: CAISTRDSYGYTF; CDR3nt: TGTGCCATCAGTACACGGGACAGCTATGGCTACACCTTC
v_gene: TRBV30; abundance: -; j_gene: TRBJ1-6; d_gene: -; CDR3aa: CAWSPRVFNSPLHF; CDR3nt: TGTGCCTGGAGCCCTCGGGTCTTTAATTCACCCCTCCACTTT
v_gene: TRBV18; abundance: -; j_gene: TRBJ1-1; d_gene: -; CDR3aa: CASSPIQDNTEAFF; CDR3nt: TGTGCCAGCTCACCGATACAGGATAACACTGAAGCTTTCTTT
v_gene: TRBV19; abundance: -; j_gene: TRBJ2-2; d_gene: -; CDR3aa: CASSGGRNTGELFF; CDR3nt: TGTGCCAGTAGTGGGGGCCGGAACACCGGGGAGCTGTTTTTT
v_gene: TRBV29-1; abundance: -; j_gene: TRBJ1-2; d_gene: -; CDR3aa: CSISQGSWGYTF; CDR3nt: TGCAGCATATCACAGGGCTCTTGGGGCTACACCTTC
v_gene: TRBV19; abundance: -; j_gene: TRBJ1-2; d_gene: -; CDR3aa: CASSNRDYGYTF; CDR3nt: TGTGCCAGTAGTAACAGGGACTATGGCTACACCTTC
v_gene: TRBV7-9; abundance: -; j_gene: TRBJ2-7; d_gene: -; CDR3aa: CASSSSGFYEQYF; CDR3nt: TGTGCCAGCAGCTCCTCCGGATTCTACGAGCAGTACTTC
v_gene: TRBV7-9; abundance: -; j_gene: TRBJ2-7; d_gene: -; CDR3aa: CASSFFRDTDNHEQYF; CDR3nt: TGTGCCAGCAGCTTCTTCCGGGACACAGACAACCACGAGCAGTACTTC
v_gene: TRBV5-5; abundance: -; j_gene: TRBJ1-5; d_gene: TRBD1; CDR3aa: CASSFTGGADQPQHF; CDR3nt: TGTGCCAGCAGCTTTACAGGGGGCGCCGATCAGCCCCAGCATTTT
v_gene: TRBV30; abundance: -; j_gene: TRBJ1-2; d_gene: TRBD1; CDR3aa: CAYRGGPGGYTF; CDR3nt: TGTGCCTACAGGGGAGGGCCGGGAGGCTACACCTTC
v_gene: TRBV27; abundance: -; j_gene: TRBJ2-2; d_gene: -; CDR3aa: CASSYSLQSNTGELFF; CDR3nt: TGTGCCAGCAGTTACTCATTACAGTCGAACACCGGGGAGCTGTTTTTT
v_gene: TRBV20-1; abundance: -; j_gene: TRBJ2-5; d_gene: -; CDR3aa: CSAYPETQYF; CDR3nt: TGCAGTGCTTACCCGGAGACCCAGTACTTC
v_gene: TRBV7-9; abundance: -; j_gene: TRBJ2-7; d_gene: -; CDR3aa: CASSLWDGPYEQYF; CDR3nt: TGTGCCAGCAGCTTATGGGACGGCCCCTACGAGCAGTACTTC
v_gene: TRBV2; abundance: -; j_gene: TRBJ1-2; d_gene: TRBD1; CDR3aa: CASSRRGTGLDGYTF; CDR3nt: TGTGCCAGCAGTCGGCGGGGGACAGGGTTAGATGGCTACACCTTC
v_gene: TRBV18; abundance: few; j_gene: TRBJ1-1; d_gene: TRBD1; CDR3aa: CASSPKGQGATEAFF; CDR3nt: TGTGCCAGCTCACCAAAGGGACAGGGGGCGACTGAAGCTTTCTTT
v_gene: TRBV5-1; abundance: -; j_gene: TRBJ1-4; d_gene: TRBD1; CDR3aa: CASSFGDREYEKLFF; CDR3nt: TGCGCCAGCAGCTTTGGGGACAGGGAATATGAAAAACTGTTTTTT
v_gene: TRBV6-5; abundance: -; j_gene: TRBJ1-1; d_gene: -; CDR3aa: CASRNRENTEAFF; CDR3nt: TGTGCCAGCAGAAACAGGGAGAACACTGAAGCTTTCTTT
v_gene: TRBV6-5; abundance: once; j_gene: TRBJ2-1; d_gene: TRBD2; CDR3aa: CASRRTSGHEQFF; CDR3nt: TGTGCCAGCAGACGGACTAGCGGGCATGAGCAGTTCTTC
v_gene: TRBV10-3; abundance: -; j_gene: TRBJ2-7; d_gene: -; CDR3aa: CAISPGADREQYF; CDR3nt: TGTGCCATCAGCCCTGGCGCCGATCGGGAGCAGTACTTC
v_gene: TRBV18; abundance: -; j_gene: TRBJ1-3; d_gene: TRBD1; CDR3aa: CASSLGTATLPNTIYF; CDR3nt: TGTGCCAGCTCACTCGGGACAGCTACTCTGCCAAACACCATATATTTT
v_gene: TRBV5-6; abundance: few; j_gene: TRBJ1-5; d_gene: -; CDR3aa: CASAMGGQPQHF; CDR3nt: TGTGCCAGCGCTATGGGTGGTCAGCCCCAGCATTTT
v_gene: TRBV28; abundance: -; j_gene: TRBJ1-2; d_gene: TRBD1; CDR3aa: CASSLPRQGRLGYTF; CDR3nt: TGTGCCAGCAGTTTACCTCGACAGGGGCGCTTGGGCTACACCTTC